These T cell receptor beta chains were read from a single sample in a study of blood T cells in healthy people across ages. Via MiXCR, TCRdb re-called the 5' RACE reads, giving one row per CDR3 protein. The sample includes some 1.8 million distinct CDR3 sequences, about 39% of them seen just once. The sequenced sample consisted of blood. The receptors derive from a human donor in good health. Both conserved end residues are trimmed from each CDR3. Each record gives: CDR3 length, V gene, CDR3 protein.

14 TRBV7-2 ASSYRDRGSNEKLF
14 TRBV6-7 ASILKSGTVNSPLH
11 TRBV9 ASSPYRTDTQY
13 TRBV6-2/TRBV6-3 ASSKGGANTGELF
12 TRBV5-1 ASSQTGFGTEAF
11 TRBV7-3 ASSLGGAHGYT
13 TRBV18 ASSEGTGLTYEQY
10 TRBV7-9 ASGRQGNGYT
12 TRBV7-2 ASSWGGGTDTQY
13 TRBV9 ASSPAPSGANVLT
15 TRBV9 ASSPFGLGLATDTQY
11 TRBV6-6 ASSSGFRNEQF
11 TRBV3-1 ASSQMVAEEQF
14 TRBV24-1 ATSDPRRVSTDTQY
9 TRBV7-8 ASSPENEQY
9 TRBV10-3 AISTTDTQY
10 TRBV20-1 SARPGSYGYT
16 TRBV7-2 ASSLALAGGLSAYEQY